A selection of T cell receptor beta chains follows, all from one sample in a study of cytomegalovirus exposure and HLA in healthy donors. Only in-frame clones appear in the TCRdb table, and some are missing; sequencing was by immunoSEQ multiplex PCR. This table has approximately 190,000 clones, 65% to 90% appearing once. The sample comprised PBMCs. The origin of the receptors is a man in his forties or fifties in good health and CMV-seropositive. CDR3s include the opening cysteine and the closing phenylalanine or tryptophan. The D gene is left open where the match is weak. Size is omitted from some rows. Given values are once, few, many or a class for expanded clones.

TRBD1 | - | TRBJ2-7 | TRBV5-4 | CASSLDRAQYEQYF | TGTGCCAGCAGCTTAGACAGGGCCCAATACGAGCAGTACTTC
- | - | TRBJ2-3 | TRBV30 | CAWSVNWGRDLDTQYF | TGTGCCTGGAGTGTAAATTGGGGCAGGGATTTGGATACGCAGTATTTT
TRBD1 | - | TRBJ1-1 | TRBV14 | CASGTRTGGNTEAFF | TGTGCCAGCGGTACTCGGACAGGGGGGAACACTGAAGCTTTCTTT
TRBD2 | - | TRBJ2-5 | TRBV15 | CATSRPGGGETQYF | TGTGCCACCAGCAGACCGGGGGGGGGAGAGACCCAGTACTTC
- | few | TRBJ2-2 | TRBV9 | CASSVAPPGELFF | TGTGCCAGCAGCGTAGCTCCCCCCGGGGAGCTGTTTTTT
TRBD2 | - | TRBJ2-3 | TRBV9 | CASSVQRGGTDTQYF | TGTGCCAGCAGCGTACAGCGGGGGGGGACAGATACGCAGTATTTT
TRBD1 | few | TRBJ1-2 | TRBV25-1 | CASSEYDRGLYGYTF | TGTGCCAGCAGTGAATATGACAGGGGGCTCTATGGCTACACCTTC
TRBD1 | once | TRBJ1-1 | TRBV28 | CAGQGGDTEAFF | TGTGCCGGACAGGGGGGGGACACTGAAGCTTTCTTT
TRBD1 | few | TRBJ1-2 | TRBV27 | CASWDRWYGYTF | TGTGCCAGCTGGGACAGATGGTATGGCTACACCTTC
- | - | TRBJ2-1 | TRBV9 | CARGCPGGARGEQFF | TGTGCCAGAGGGTGTCCTGGGGGGGCCCGCGGTGAGCAGTTCTTC
TRBD1 | - | TRBJ2-2 | TRBV27 | CASTWGQGNTGELFF | TGTGCCAGCACCTGGGGACAGGGTAACACCGGGGAGCTGTTTTTT
- | - | TRBJ2-3 | TRBV7-8 | CASTHSTRGNTDTQYF | TGTGCCAGCACCCATTCAACCCGGGGAAACACAGATACGCAGTATTTT
- | many | TRBJ2-7 | TRBV7-9 | CASSPGGEQYF | TGTGCCAGCAGCCCCGGCGGCGAGCAGTACTTC
- | - | TRBJ1-4 | TRBV29-1 | CSVARGEKLFF | TGCAGCGTTGCCAGAGGGGAAAAACTGTTTTTT
- | few | TRBJ2-1 | TRBV5-8 | CASSWGIRGDSYNEQFF | TGTGCCAGCAGCTGGGGAATACGCGGGGACTCCTACAATGAGCAGTTCTTC
TRBD2 | - | TRBJ2-7 | TRBV27 | CASSLTQRGGPSEQYF | TGTGCCAGCAGTTTAACACAACGGGGGGGCCCTTCCGAGCAGTACTTC
- | - | TRBJ1-1 | TRBV28 | CASSLEDLNTEAFF | TGTGCCAGCAGTTTGGAGGACTTGAACACTGAAGCTTTCTTT
- | - | TRBJ2-7 | TRBV7-9 | CASSLWGGLYEQYF | TGTGCCAGCAGCTTATGGGGGGGCCTCTACGAGCAGTACTTC
- | - | TRBJ2-3 | TRBV4-2 | CASSQESASDTQYF | TGTGCCAGCAGCCAAGAAAGCGCCTCAGATACGCAGTATTTT
TRBD1 | few | TRBJ1-2 | TRBV19 | CASPRTGGRGYTF | TGTGCCAGTCCCCGGACAGGGGGACGTGGCTACACCTTC
- | - | TRBJ2-1 | TRBV11-3 | CASSPRGYNEQFF | TGTGCCAGCAGCCCCCGGGGGTACAATGAGCAGTTCTTC
TRBD1 | - | TRBJ2-3 | TRBV5-1 | CASSRRLQGATDTQYF | TGCGCCAGCAGCCGACGACTACAGGGGGCCACAGATACGCAGTATTTT
- | once | TRBJ1-6 | TRBV2 | CASSENAERSPLHF | TGTGCCAGCAGTGAAAATGCCGAGAGGTCACCCCTCCACTTT
TRBD1 | - | TRBJ2-7 | TRBV28 | CASSSLGTGFEQYF | TGTGCCAGCTCATCCCTTGGGACAGGGTTCGAGCAGTACTTC
- | - | TRBJ2-1 | TRBV5-3 | CARSRASGGGDEQFF | TGTGCCAGAAGCCGGGCAAGTGGGGGGGGCGATGAGCAGTTCTTC
TRBD1 | - | TRBJ1-1 | TRBV7-8 | CASSSQGANTEAFF | TGTGCCAGCAGCTCACAGGGGGCCAACACTGAAGCTTTCTTT
TRBD1 | - | TRBJ1-4 | TRBV5-1 | CASSWTGGNEKLFF | TGCGCCAGCAGCTGGACAGGGGGCAATGAAAAACTGTTTTTT
- | - | TRBJ2-2 | TRBV27 | CASSLAGSHTGELFF | TGTGCCAGCAGTCTGGCGGGGTCGCACACCGGGGAGCTGTTTTTT